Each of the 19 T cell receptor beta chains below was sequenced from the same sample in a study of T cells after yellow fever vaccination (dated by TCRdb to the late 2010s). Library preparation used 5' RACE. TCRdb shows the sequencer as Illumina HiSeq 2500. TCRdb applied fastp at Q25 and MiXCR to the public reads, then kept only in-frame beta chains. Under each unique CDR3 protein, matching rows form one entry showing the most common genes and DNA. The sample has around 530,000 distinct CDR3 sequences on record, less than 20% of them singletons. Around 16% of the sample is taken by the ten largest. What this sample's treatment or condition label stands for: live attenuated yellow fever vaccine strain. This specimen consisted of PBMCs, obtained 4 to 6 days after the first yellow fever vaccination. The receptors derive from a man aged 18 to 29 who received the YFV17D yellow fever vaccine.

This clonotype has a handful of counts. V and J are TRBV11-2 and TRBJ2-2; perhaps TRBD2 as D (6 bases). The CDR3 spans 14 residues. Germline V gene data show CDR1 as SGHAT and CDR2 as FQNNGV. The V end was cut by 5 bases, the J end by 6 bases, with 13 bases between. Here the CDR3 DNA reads TGTGCCAGCAGCCCCGCGGGACGGCCCGGGGAGCTGTTTTTT. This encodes CASSPAGRPGELFF.

CDR3 amino acids: CASSGLTANTGELFF. The CDR3 DNA is TGTGCCAGCAGTGGTCTGACGGCGAACACCGGGGAGCTGTTTTTT. The chain couples TRBV6-1 to TRBJ2-2; no definite D call. V was cut by 4 bases and J by 0 bases, with 9 bases left in between. The CDR3 contains 15 residues. Germline values: CDR1 MNHNS, CDR2 SASEGT.

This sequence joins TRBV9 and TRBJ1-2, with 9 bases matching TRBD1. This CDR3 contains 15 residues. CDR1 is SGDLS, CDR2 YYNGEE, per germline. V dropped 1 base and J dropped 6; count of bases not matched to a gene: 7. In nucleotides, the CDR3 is TGTGCCAGCAGCGTAACACAGGGGGCGCGGGATGGCTACACCTTC. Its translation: CASSVTQGARDGYTF.

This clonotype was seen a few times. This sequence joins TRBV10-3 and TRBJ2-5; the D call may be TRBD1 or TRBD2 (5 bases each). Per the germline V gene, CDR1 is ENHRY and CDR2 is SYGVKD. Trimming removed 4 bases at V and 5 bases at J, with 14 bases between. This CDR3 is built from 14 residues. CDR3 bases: TGTGCCATCAGTGGGGTTAGCGAGGGGGAGACCCAGTACTTC. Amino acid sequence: CAISGVSEGETQYF.

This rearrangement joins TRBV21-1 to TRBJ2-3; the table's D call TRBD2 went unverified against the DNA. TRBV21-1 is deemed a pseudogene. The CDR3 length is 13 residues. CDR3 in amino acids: CASSHRSTDTQYF. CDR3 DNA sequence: TGTGCCAGCAGCCACCGCTCCACAGATACGCAGTATTTT.

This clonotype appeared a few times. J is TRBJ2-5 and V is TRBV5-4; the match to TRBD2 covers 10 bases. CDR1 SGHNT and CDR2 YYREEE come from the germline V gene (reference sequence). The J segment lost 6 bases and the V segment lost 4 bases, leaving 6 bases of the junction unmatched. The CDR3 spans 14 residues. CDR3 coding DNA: TGTGCCAGCAGCCCCGGACTAGCGGAAAAGACCCAGTACTTC. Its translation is CASSPGLAEKTQYF.

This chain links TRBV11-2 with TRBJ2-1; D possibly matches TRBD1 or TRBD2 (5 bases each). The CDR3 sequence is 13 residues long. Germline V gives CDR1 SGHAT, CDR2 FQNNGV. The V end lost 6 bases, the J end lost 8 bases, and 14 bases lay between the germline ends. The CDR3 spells CASRSSGRDEQFF. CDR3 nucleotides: TGTGCCAGCAGATCCTCAGGGCGGGATGAGCAGTTCTTC.

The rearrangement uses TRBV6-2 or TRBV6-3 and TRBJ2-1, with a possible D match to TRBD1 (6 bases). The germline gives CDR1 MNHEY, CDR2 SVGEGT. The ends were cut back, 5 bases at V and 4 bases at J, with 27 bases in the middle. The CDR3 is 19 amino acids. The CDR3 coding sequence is TGTGCCAGCAGTCACTATGGAGGTAGCAGGGGTGACCTTTACAATGAGCAGTTCTTC. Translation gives CASSHYGGSRGDLYNEQFF.

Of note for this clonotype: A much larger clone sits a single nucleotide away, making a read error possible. The CDR3 DNA is TGTGCCAGCAGCCAGATGGAGACCCTGTACTTC. Protein: CASSQMETLYF. This chain joins TRBV7-6 and TRBJ2-5; D remains ambiguous. CDR1 SGHVS and CDR2 FNYEAQ come from the germline V gene. CDR3 length: 11 amino acids.

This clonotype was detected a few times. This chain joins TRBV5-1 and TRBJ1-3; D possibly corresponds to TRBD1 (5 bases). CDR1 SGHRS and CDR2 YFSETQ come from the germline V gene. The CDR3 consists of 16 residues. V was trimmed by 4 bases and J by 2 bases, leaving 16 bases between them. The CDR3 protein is CASSPGSGGAGNTIYF. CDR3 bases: TGCGCCAGCAGCCCGGGATCGGGGGGAGCTGGAAACACCATATATTTT.

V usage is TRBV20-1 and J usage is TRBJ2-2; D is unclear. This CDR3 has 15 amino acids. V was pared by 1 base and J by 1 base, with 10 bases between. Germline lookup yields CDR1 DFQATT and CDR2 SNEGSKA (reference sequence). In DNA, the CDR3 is TGCAGTGCTAGAGTAGGTGGGCAGAACACCGGGGAGCTGTTTTTT. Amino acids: CSARVGGQNTGELFF.

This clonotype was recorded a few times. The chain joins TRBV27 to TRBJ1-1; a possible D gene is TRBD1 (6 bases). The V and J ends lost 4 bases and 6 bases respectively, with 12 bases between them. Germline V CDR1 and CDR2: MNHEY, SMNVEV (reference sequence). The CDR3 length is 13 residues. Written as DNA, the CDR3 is TGTGCCAGCAGTTACAGGGCAGTAGCTGAAGCTTTCTTT. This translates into CASSYRAVAEAFF.

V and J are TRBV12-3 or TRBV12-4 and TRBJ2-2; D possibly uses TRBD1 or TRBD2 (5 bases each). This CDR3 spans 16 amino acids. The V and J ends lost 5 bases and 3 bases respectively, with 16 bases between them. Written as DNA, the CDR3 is TGTGCCAGCAGTGGAGTTCCGGGACGCTACACCGGGGAGCTGTTTTTT. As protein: CASSGVPGRYTGELFF.

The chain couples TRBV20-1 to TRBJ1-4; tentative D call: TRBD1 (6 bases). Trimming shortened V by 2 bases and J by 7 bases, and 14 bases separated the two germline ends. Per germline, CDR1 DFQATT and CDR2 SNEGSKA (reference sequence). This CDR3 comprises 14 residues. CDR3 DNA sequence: TGCAGTGCTAGACCTATGAGGGGGAGTGAAAAACTGTTTTTT. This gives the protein CSARPMRGSEKLFF.

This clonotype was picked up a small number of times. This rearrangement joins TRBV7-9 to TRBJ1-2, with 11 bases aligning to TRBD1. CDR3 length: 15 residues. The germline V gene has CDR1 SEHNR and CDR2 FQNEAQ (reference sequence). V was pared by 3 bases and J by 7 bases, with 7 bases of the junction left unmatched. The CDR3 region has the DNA TGTGCCAGCAGCTTTCGAGGACAGGGGGCGCGTGGCTACACCTTC. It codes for CASSFRGQGARGYTF.

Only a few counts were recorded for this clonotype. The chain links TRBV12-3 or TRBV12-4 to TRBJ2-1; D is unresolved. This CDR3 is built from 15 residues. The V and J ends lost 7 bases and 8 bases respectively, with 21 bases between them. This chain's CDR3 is CASTTDGSLVYEQFF. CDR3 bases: TGTGCCAGCACAACAGACGGATCTCTGGTCTATGAGCAGTTCTTC.

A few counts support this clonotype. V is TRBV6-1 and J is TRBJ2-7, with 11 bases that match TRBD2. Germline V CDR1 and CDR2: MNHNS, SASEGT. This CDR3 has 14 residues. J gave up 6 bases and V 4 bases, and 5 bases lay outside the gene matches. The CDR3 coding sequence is TGTGCCAGCAGTGTGAGACTAGCGGGGACCGAGCAGTACGTC. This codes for CASSVRLAGTEQYV.

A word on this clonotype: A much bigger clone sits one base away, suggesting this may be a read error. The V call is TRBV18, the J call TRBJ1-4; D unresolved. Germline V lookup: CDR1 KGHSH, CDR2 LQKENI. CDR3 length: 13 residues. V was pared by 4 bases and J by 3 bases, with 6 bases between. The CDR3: CASSRGANEKLFF. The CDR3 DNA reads TGTGCCAGCTCACGCGGGGCTAATGAAAAACTGTTTTTT.

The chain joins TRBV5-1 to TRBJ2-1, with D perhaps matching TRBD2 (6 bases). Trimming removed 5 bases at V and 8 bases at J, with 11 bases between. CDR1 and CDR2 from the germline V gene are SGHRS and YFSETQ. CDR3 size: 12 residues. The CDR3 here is CASRVRDYEQFF. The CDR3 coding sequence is TGCGCCAGCAGGGTCAGGGACTATGAGCAGTTCTTC.